Presented here are 24 T cell receptor beta chains from one specimen sequenced in a study of human T cells and chemical hapten exposure. TCRdb re-analysed the RACE reads in MiXCR, keeping a single row per CDR3 protein. The table includes 300,000 to 400,000 distinct CDR3 sequences, around 5.5% detected once. Time point here: pre-sensitization, week 0. The treatment denotes: therapeutic diphenylcyclopropenone sensitization with weekly scalp DPC. Sequencing was performed on whole blood, taken in connection with sensitization to the hapten diphenylcyclopropenone (DPC). The origin of the receptors is a woman aged 45-65 years with alopecia areata. Some clones in this sample may be carry-over from other donors' samples.

As to this clonotype: Germline is not matched at one junction end, which may reflect a read error. The chain combines TRBV20-1 with TRBJ1-5, with unresolved D. This CDR3 region has 14 residues. Germline CDR1 and CDR2: DFQATT and SNEGSKA (reference sequence). CDR3 bases: TGCAGTGGTAGAGATCTAACTGTCAATCAGCCCCAGCATTTT. It codes for CSGRDLTVNQPQHF.

This clonotype was seen many times. The chain carries TRBV5-6 and TRBJ2-1; possible D gene TRBD2, 6 bases. Germline V gene sequence: CDR1 SGHDT, CDR2 YYEEEE. The V and J ends lost 6 bases and 4 bases respectively, with 17 bases between them. CDR3 length: 15 amino acids. CDR3 protein: CASNSGTRRYNEQFF. In DNA, the CDR3 is TGTGCCAGCAACTCAGGGACTCGGCGTTACAATGAGCAGTTCTTC.

This clonotype was counted ten times or more. This chain links TRBV27 with TRBJ2-5, with 7 positions matching TRBD1. Per the germline V gene, CDR1 is MNHEY and CDR2 is SMNVEV (reference sequence). V shed 2 bases, J shed 4 bases, and the junction held 4 bases outside the gene matches. This CDR3 comprises 14 residues. This CDR3 is CASSLQGVGETQYF. For the CDR3, the DNA is TGTGCCAGCAGTTTACAGGGGGTCGGAGAGACCCAGTACTTC.

This clonotype was counted many times. DNA for the CDR3: TGTGCCAGCAGTTGGACAGGGGATGAAAAACTGTTTTTT. Translated, it gives CASSWTGDEKLFF. V and J are TRBV2 and TRBJ1-4; 9 bases map to TRBD1. Germline CDR1 and CDR2: SNHLY and FYNNEI. V was pared by 5 bases and J by 6 bases, with 1 base of the junction left unmatched. The CDR3 contains 13 residues.

This sequence joins TRBV20-1 and TRBJ1-6, with D perhaps TRBD1 (6 bases). The germline gives CDR1 DFQATT, CDR2 SNEGSKA (reference sequence). V was clipped by 0 bases and J by 10 bases, with 25 bases between them. This CDR3 is built from 18 residues. As DNA, the CDR3 is TGCAGTGCTAGAGATATTAGGGACACCCTCCGGCCACGATCACCCCTCCACTTT. It specifies CSARDIRDTLRPRSPLHF.

This clonotype has ten or more counts. The CDR3 DNA follows: TGTGCCAGCAGTTTCCGGACAGGGAACTATGGCTACACCTTC. The encoded protein is CASSFRTGNYGYTF. This rearrangement joins TRBV12-3 or TRBV12-4 to TRBJ1-2; TRBD1 agrees at 8 bases. The ends lost 3 bases at V and 2 bases at J; junction bases unmatched: 2. CDR3 length: 14 residues.

There are many counts of this clonotype. The V gene is TRBV13, the J gene TRBJ2-2; 8 bases are shared with TRBD1. Germline V CDR1 and CDR2: PRHDT, FYEKMQ (reference sequence). Trimming at V came to 4 bases and at J to 3 bases, leaving 7 bases not matched to a gene. The CDR3 sequence is 16 residues long. As DNA, the CDR3 is TGTGCCAGCAGCTCCAAGACAGGGGCGCACACCGGGGAGCTGTTTTTT. Its translation: CASSSKTGAHTGELFF.

Notes on this clonotype: This clone may be a read error of a much larger clone one base away. Since no conserved phenylalanine or tryptophan closes the CDR3, a read error is the likely cause. CDR3: CASSLGEPQHY. The CDR3 bases are TGTGCCAGCAGTCTGGGAGAGCCCCAGCATTAT. This chain joins TRBV2 and TRBJ1-5; D unresolved. With 5 bases removed from V and 8 bases from J, the gap between germline ends came to 7 bases. The CDR3 loop spans 11 amino acids. Germline V gene lookup returns CDR1 SNHLY and CDR2 FYNNEI.

The chain combines TRBV4-2 with TRBJ1-5; D is uncertain. With 1 base removed from V and 5 bases from J, the gap between germline ends came to 9 bases. CDR3 length: 14 amino acids. CDR1 LGHNA and CDR2 YNFKEQ come from the germline V gene. The CDR3 sequence: CASSQATSDQPQHF. For the CDR3, the DNA is TGTGCCAGCAGCCAAGCTACCAGCGATCAGCCCCAGCATTTT.

This clonotype has at least ten counts. This chain joins TRBV28 and TRBJ2-5; D ambiguous. Germline values: CDR1 MDHEN, CDR2 SYDVKM. The V gene lost 6 bases and the J gene lost 7 bases, with 15 bases spanning the gap. The CDR3 covers 13 residues. The CDR3 protein is CASSPPLARTQYF. In nucleotides, the CDR3 is TGTGCCAGCAGCCCTCCGCTCGCTAGGACCCAGTACTTC.

This clonotype showed up many times. The gene calls are TRBV7-9 and TRBJ1-2; tentative D call: TRBD1 (5 bases). CDR3 length equals 14 residues. V was shortened by 5 bases and J by 4 bases, with 14 bases between the two germline ends. Germline CDR1 SEHNR, CDR2 FQNEAQ (reference sequence). CDR3 residues: CASSLMTASYGYTF. CDR3 nucleotides: TGTGCCAGCAGCCTAATGACAGCCTCCTATGGCTACACCTTC.

This clonotype was counted at least ten times. The chain combines TRBV28 with TRBJ2-5, with 10 bases identical to TRBD1. The CDR3 has 12 residues. With V trimmed by 6 bases and J by 11 bases, 6 bases remained unmatched. The germline CDR1 and CDR2 sequences are MDHEN and SYDVKM. The CDR3 DNA follows: TGTGCCAGCAGAACCGGGACAGGGGTTCAGTACTTC. This translates into CASRTGTGVQYF.

This clonotype showed up just a few times. The rearrangement joins TRBV12-3 or TRBV12-4 to TRBJ2-7, with TRBD2 as a possible D gene (5 bases). The CDR3 consists of 14 residues. V was shortened by 1 base and J by 2 bases, with 9 bases between the two germline ends. The CDR3 nucleotides are TGTGCCAGCAGTTTAGGCACGGAGGCCTACGAGCAGTACTTC. Protein: CASSLGTEAYEQYF.

This clonotype was seen more than once but under ten times. The chain recombines TRBV25-1 with TRBJ2-7; D is possibly TRBD2 (5 bases). Trimming stripped 0 bases from V and 0 bases from J, with 6 bases between. The CDR3 is 14 residues long. Looked up from germline, CDR1 is MGHDK and CDR2 is SYGVNS. The CDR3 reads CASSEYGNSYEQYF. DNA for the CDR3: TGTGCCAGCAGTGAATACGGGAACTCCTACGAGCAGTACTTC.

Ten or more counts support this clonotype. The chain has TRBV27 and TRBJ2-3, with D perhaps matching TRBD1 (6 bases). Trimming stripped 10 bases from V and 3 bases from J, with 14 bases between. The CDR3 contains 13 residues. Germline CDR1 and CDR2: MNHEY and SMNVEV (reference sequence). The CDR3 coding sequence is TGTGCCACTCACAGGGCCCTTACAGATACGCAGTATTTT. Amino acid sequence: CATHRALTDTQYF.

This clonotype was observed at least ten times. The chain joins TRBV27 to TRBJ1-6, with D tentatively TRBD1 (5 bases). Germline V gives CDR1 MNHEY, CDR2 SMNVEV (reference sequence). V shed 6 bases and J shed 4 bases, with 16 bases lying between them. The CDR3 length is 16 residues. The CDR3 is CASSTIGTAYNSPLHF. As DNA, the CDR3 is TGTGCCAGCAGCACCATCGGGACGGCTTATAATTCACCCCTCCACTTT.

This rearrangement joins TRBV19 to TRBJ2-1; 8 nucleotides align to TRBD2. Trimming took 7 bases from V and 1 from J; bases not matched to a gene: 9. Germline V gives CDR1 LNHDA, CDR2 SQIVND (reference sequence). The CDR3 runs 16 residues. CDR3 region: CASKGGSGSSYNEQFF. CDR3 nucleotide sequence: TGTGCCAGTAAGGGGGGGAGCGGGAGTTCCTACAATGAGCAGTTCTTC.

Many counts were recorded for this clonotype. V is TRBV12-3 or TRBV12-4 and J is TRBJ1-3, with D possibly matching TRBD1 (5 bases). The V and J ends lost 3 bases and 3 bases respectively, with 9 bases between them. The length of the CDR3 is 14 residues. CDR3 bases: TGTGCCAGCAGTTTGGCAGGGAGTGGAAACACCATATATTTT. This gives the protein CASSLAGSGNTIYF.

This clonotype was found a few times. The chain joins TRBV30 to TRBJ2-1, with D possibly matching TRBD2 (6 bases). V was clipped by 5 bases and J by 9 bases, with 11 bases between them. Per germline, CDR1 GTSNPN and CDR2 SVGIG (reference sequence). The CDR3 consists of 11 residues. The DNA of the CDR3 is TGTGCCTGGGGGCGGGGACGTGAGCAGTTCTTC. Amino acid sequence: CAWGRGREQFF. Complete variable domain (other parts from reference TRBV30 and TRBJ2-1): SQTIHQWPATLVQPVGSPLSLECTVEGTSNPNLYWYRQAAGRGLQLLFYSVGIGQISSEVPQNLSASRPQDRQFILSSKKLLLSDSGFYLCAWGRGREQFFGPGTRLTVL.

This clonotype was observed a handful of times. The chain combines TRBV2 with TRBJ1-1; possibly TRBD1 for D (6 bases). Per germline, CDR1 SNHLY and CDR2 FYNNEI. V lost 3 bases and J 11 bases, leaving 7 bases between the germline ends. The CDR3 extends over 10 amino acids. The CDR3 sequence: CASSEGAAFF. As DNA, the CDR3 is TGTGCCAGCAGTGAGGGGGCGGCTTTCTTT.

The chain has TRBV20-1 and TRBJ1-5; the match to TRBD1 covers 7 bases. Germline V gene data show CDR1 as DFQATT and CDR2 as SNEGSKA (reference sequence). This CDR3 is built from 15 residues. Unmatched junction bases numbered 6, after V lost 3 bases and J lost 1 base. CDR3 amino acids: CSASPTGLSNQPQHF. The CDR3 DNA follows: TGCAGTGCTAGTCCGACAGGGCTAAGCAATCAGCCCCAGCATTTT.

The rearrangement links TRBV7-2 to TRBJ1-1; D is possibly TRBD1 (5 bases). V lost 5 bases and J 5 bases, leaving 12 bases between the germline ends. The CDR3 covers 13 residues. The germline gives CDR1 SGHTA, CDR2 FQGNSA. The CDR3, as DNA: TGTGCCAGCAGCCCCTATGAGGGGACTGAAGCTTTCTTT. Translation: CASSPYEGTEAFF.

V is TRBV28 and J is TRBJ2-1, with a tentative D call TRBD2 (5 bases). Germline loops: CDR1 MDHEN, CDR2 SYDVKM. CDR3 length equals 16 residues. Trimming removed 5 bases from V and 2 bases from J, with 16 bases in between. CDR3 sequence reads: CASSGRRAEAYNEQFF. CDR3 in DNA: TGTGCCAGCAGTGGACGGCGGGCGGAGGCCTACAATGAGCAGTTCTTC.

This rearrangement joins TRBV29-1 to TRBJ2-2; no reliable D call. The germline gives CDR1 SQVTM, CDR2 ANQGSEA. The CDR3 extends over 14 amino acids. V lost 1 base, J lost 1 base, and 7 bases lay in between. The CDR3, as DNA: TGCAGCGTTGAAGGCAGAAAGAACACCGGGGAGCTGTTTTTT. It codes for CSVEGRKNTGELFF.